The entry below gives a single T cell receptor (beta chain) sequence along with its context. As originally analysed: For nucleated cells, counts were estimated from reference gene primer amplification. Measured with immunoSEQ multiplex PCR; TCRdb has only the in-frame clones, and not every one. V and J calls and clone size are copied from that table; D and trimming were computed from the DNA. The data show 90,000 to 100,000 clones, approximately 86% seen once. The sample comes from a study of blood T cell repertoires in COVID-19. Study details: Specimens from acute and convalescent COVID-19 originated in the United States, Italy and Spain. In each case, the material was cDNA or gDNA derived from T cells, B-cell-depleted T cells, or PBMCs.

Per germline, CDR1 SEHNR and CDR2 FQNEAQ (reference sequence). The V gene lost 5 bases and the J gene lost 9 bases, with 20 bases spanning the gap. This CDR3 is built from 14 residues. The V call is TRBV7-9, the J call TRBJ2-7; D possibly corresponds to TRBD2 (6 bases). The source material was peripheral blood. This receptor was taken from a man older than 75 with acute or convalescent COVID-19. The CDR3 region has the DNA TGTGCCAGCAGCCCGGGGGAGACCTTTAAAGGGCAGTACTTC. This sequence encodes CASSPGETFKGQYF.